This T cell receptor (beta chain) was profiled in a study of tumor and adjacent non-tumor tissue in lung cancer. In its sample, this clonotype was seen once. The antigen is not known. It may be a read error: a sequence one base away is much more abundant. Study-wide findings and caveats: Patients with more diverse tumor TCRs had worse survival.

RNA was extracted from bulk tissue without any cell sorting. The library came from three nested PCR rounds adapted from ARM-PCR protocols. MiXCR, applied by TCRdb to the multiplex PCR reads, yields one record per CDR3 protein. Of around 200,000 distinct CDR3 sequences in the sample, around 71% are singletons; the top ten hold almost 25%. This CDR3 spans 15 amino acids. In germline, CDR1 is MDHEN, CDR2 SYDVKM. The sequenced material came from lung tumor tissue. The receptor comes from a man aged 55 to 70 with non-small cell lung cancer. The chain combines TRBV28 with TRBJ1-5; 7 nucleotides line up with TRBD1. The CDR3 spells CGSSSGTDYNQPQHF. CDR3 nucleotides: TGTGGCAGCAGTTCCGGGACAGACTACAATCAGCCCCAGCATTTT.